The T cell receptor (beta chain) under discussion was sequenced for a study of blood T cell repertoires in COVID-19. Across the whole study: Acute and convalescent COVID-19 samples came from the United States, Italy and Spain. The analysed material was cDNA or gDNA that came from T cells, B-cell-depleted T cells, or PBMCs.

This clone has only one observation. As processed by the authors: Estimation of nucleated cell counts relied on the amplification of reference gene primers. Assay used: immunoSEQ multiplex PCR; TCRdb lists only in-frame clones, some missing. V and J calls and clone size are those listed in that table; D and trimming were worked out from the DNA. The sample shows under 250,000 clones, 85% to 90% of them seen only once. There are 12 residues in the CDR3. Trimming removed 3 bases from V and 10 bases from J, with 8 bases in between. In germline, CDR1 is SGHRS, CDR2 YFSETQ. Sequenced: peripheral blood. The chain employs TRBV5-1 and TRBJ1-6, with unresolved D. This receptor was obtained from a woman aged 70-85 years with active or convalescent COVID-19. The CDR3 DNA sequence: TGCGCCAGCAGCTCTCCGGGGTCACCCCTCCACTTT. Translated: CASSSPGSPLHF.